Listed here are 9 T cell receptor beta chains from one sample, sequenced in a study of CD8+CD57+ T cells in acquired aplastic anemia. Profiling of TCR beta VDJ combinations and CDR3 sequences used genomic DNA as template. One entry per CDR3 protein, called by TCRdb with MiXCR from the reads. The sample has around 290,000 distinct CDR3 sequences; roughly 53% are singletons. By flow cytometry, patients selected for sequencing had shown an expansion of CD8+CD57+ cells. Material for sequencing was sorted CD4+, CD8+, or CD8+CD57+ T cells (not recorded which) from PBMCs. Receptors originate from a human donor with aplastic anemia.

Ten or more counts support this clonotype. The chain uses TRBV3-1 and TRBJ1-6; D is perhaps TRBD1 (5 bases). Between the trimmed V and J ends, which lost 6 bases and 3 bases, there was a span of 15 bases. Germline V gene data show CDR1 as LGHDT and CDR2 as YNNKEL (reference sequence). There are 16 residues in the CDR3. CDR3 bases: TGTGCCAGCAGACTTAGAGGGGTGTACTATAATTCACCCCTCCACTTT. Translation: CASRLRGVYYNSPLHF.

V gene TRBV19 combines with J gene TRBJ1-5, with D unclear. CDR1 is LNHDA and CDR2 is SQIVND in the germline V gene (reference sequence). The CDR3 totals 15 residues. V was cut by 5 bases and J by 7 bases, with 18 bases left in between. CDR3 in DNA: TGTGCCAGTAGTCTGGATGGGAGGGAACTGCAGCCCCAGCATTTT. As protein: CASSLDGRELQPQHF.

This chain joins TRBV24-1 and TRBJ2-7, with 8 bases matching TRBD1. The CDR3 runs to 15 residues. Germline V lookup: CDR1 KGHDR, CDR2 SFDVKD. J lost 6 bases, V lost 3 bases, and 9 bases had no gene match. The CDR3 here is CATSDPGQDGREQYF. DNA of the CDR3: TGTGCCACCAGTGATCCGGGACAGGACGGGCGCGAGCAGTACTTC.

The chain combines TRBV7-9 with TRBJ1-2; 7 bases match TRBD1. CDR3 length: 15 residues. The germline gives CDR1 SEHNR, CDR2 FQNEAQ (reference sequence). The ends lost 5 bases at V and 2 bases at J; junction bases unmatched: 8. CDR3 protein: CASSPTGTANYGYTF. Written as DNA, the CDR3 is TGTGCCAGCAGCCCTACCGGGACAGCGAACTATGGCTACACCTTC.

A remark on this clonotype: A read error is likely, as this CDR3 ends without the conserved phenylalanine or tryptophan. The CDR3 here is CASSLDGRRSEQYL. Written as DNA, the CDR3 is TGTGCCAGCAGCTTAGATGGCAGGAGAAGCGAGCAGTACTTG. V is TRBV2 and J is TRBJ2-7; unclear D gene. CDR3 length: 14 residues. Deletions cut 6 bases from V and 6 bases from J, with 18 bases between. CDR1 and CDR2 (germline): SNHLY, FYNNEI.

The genes are TRBV29-1 and TRBJ2-1, with 7 bases aligning to TRBD2. The V segment lost 7 bases and the J segment 15 bases; nucleotides outside the gene matches: 9. This CDR3 has 10 amino acids. Germline V gives CDR1 SQVTM, CDR2 ANQGSEA. The CDR3 loop is CSAWDYQLFF. CDR3 DNA sequence: TGCAGCGCATGGGACTATCAACTGTTCTTC.

This clonotype was seen repeatedly, ten times or more. The V and J genes are TRBV19 and TRBJ1-2; 7 bases align to TRBD1. Looked up from germline, CDR1 is LNHDA and CDR2 is SQIVND (reference sequence). Trimming took 5 bases from V and 4 from J; bases not matched to a gene: 1. This CDR3 is built from 12 residues. CDR3: CASSRDSYGYTF. In DNA, the CDR3 is TGTGCCAGTAGTCGGGACAGCTATGGCTACACCTTC.

The chain carries TRBV4-1 and TRBJ2-7; 11 bases line up with TRBD2. CDR3 size: 17 residues. V shed 0 bases and J 0 bases; nucleotides not matched to a gene: 4. CDR1 and CDR2 from the germline V gene are MGHRA and YSYEKL. CDR3: CASSQEGTSGLSYEQYF. CDR3 DNA: TGCGCCAGCAGCCAAGAGGGGACTAGCGGCCTCTCCTACGAGCAGTACTTC.

V usage is TRBV7-2 and J usage is TRBJ1-6; possible D gene TRBD1, 5 bases. V lost 1 base, J lost 9 bases, and 16 bases lay in between. The CDR3 consists of 16 residues. The germline V gene encodes CDR1 SGHTA and CDR2 FQGNSA. As DNA, the CDR3 is TGTGCCAGCAGCTTAGATGGACAAAGGCCAAGTTCACCCCTCCACTTT. This codes for CASSLDGQRPSSPLHF.